Below, 4 T cell receptor beta chains from the same sample are listed, as sequenced in a study of OX40 agonist ivuxolimab in advanced cancers. The protocol was immunoSEQ multiplex PCR, while the TCRdb copy is restricted to in-frame clones and leaves out a portion. The sample includes about 65,000 clones, around nine tenths of them seen just once. This specimen consisted of CD4+ or CD8+ T cells sorted from blood, obtained in a trial of the OX40 agonist ivuxolimab. The source of these receptors is an adult with an advanced solid tumor such as melanoma, head and neck, liver or kidney cancer.

The chain has TRBV6-1 and TRBJ1-2, with D uncertain. Trimming took off 7 bases at V and 3 bases at J, with 12 bases between the two ends. The CDR3 runs 13 residues. Germline CDR1 and CDR2: MNHNS and SASEGT. The DNA for the CDR3 is TGTGCCAGCACGGCCGGCTCCTACTATGGCTACACCTTC. As protein: CASTAGSYYGYTF.

This clone was recorded only once. This chain joins TRBV5-8 and TRBJ2-7; weak D call: TRBD1 (5 bases). V lost 2 bases, J lost 6 bases, and 12 bases lay in between. The CDR3 has 13 amino acids. CDR1 and CDR2 (germline): SGHTS, YDEGEE. CDR3 loop: CASSFGLGREQYF. The CDR3 coding sequence is TGTGCCAGCAGCTTTGGTCTGGGGCGCGAGCAGTACTTC.

This chain uses TRBV5-4 with TRBJ1-1; D call uncertain. Trimming removed 1 base at V and 3 bases at J, with 7 bases between. Germline V gene data show CDR1 as SGHNT and CDR2 as YYREEE (reference sequence). The CDR3 is made up of 13 amino acids. This CDR3 is CASSLMEDTEAFF. In nucleotides, the CDR3 is TGTGCCAGCAGCTTGATGGAGGACACTGAAGCTTTCTTT.

This sequence joins TRBV9 and TRBJ1-1; 9 nucleotides match TRBD1. Losses at the gene ends were 4 bases for V and 1 base for J; bases not matched to a gene: 8. The CDR3 spans 16 residues. Germline V gene lookup returns CDR1 SGDLS and CDR2 YYNGEE. The CDR3: CASSFDRGKRNTEAFF. The CDR3 bases are TGTGCCAGCAGCTTCGACAGGGGGAAAAGGAACACTGAAGCTTTCTTT.